This T cell receptor (beta chain) was found in a study of identical twins. Study-wide findings and caveats: Researchers reported excess low generation probability among twin-shared out-of-frame alpha sequences. There were fewer insertions in abundant cord blood beta clonotypes, but memory repertoires showed no such pattern.

CDR3 length: 18 amino acids. Trimming removed 9 bases from V and 0 bases from J; junction bases left unmatched: 15. Germline V CDR1 and CDR2: KGHDR, SFDVKD. TCRdb recomputed calls from the 5' RACE reads with MiXCR, one row per CDR3 protein. The repertoire holds 550,000 to 800,000 distinct CDR3 sequences, with about 7% as singletons. This clonotype was counted many times. Its antigen is as yet unknown. In addition, the sample was reused for a study of yellow fever vaccine responses in identical twins.

This chain connects TRBV24-1 to TRBJ2-2; TRBD1 matches 7 bases. Sequencing used PBMCs. The clonotype comes from a young woman in good health. The chain's CDR3 is CATAGTDFTTANTGELFF. The DNA of the CDR3 is TGTGCCACCGCCGGGACAGACTTTACGACGGCGAACACCGGGGAGCTGTTTTTT.